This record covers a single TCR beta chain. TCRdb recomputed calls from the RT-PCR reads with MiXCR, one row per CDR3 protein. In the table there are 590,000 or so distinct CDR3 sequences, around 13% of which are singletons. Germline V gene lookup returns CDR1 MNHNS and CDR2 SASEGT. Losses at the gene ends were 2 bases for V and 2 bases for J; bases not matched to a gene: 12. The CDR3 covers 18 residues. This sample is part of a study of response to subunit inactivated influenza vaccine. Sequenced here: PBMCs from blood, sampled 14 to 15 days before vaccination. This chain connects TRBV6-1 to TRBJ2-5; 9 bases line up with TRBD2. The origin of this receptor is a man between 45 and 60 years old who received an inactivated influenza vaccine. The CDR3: CASSELISGSLSQETQYF. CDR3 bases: TGTGCCAGCAGTGAATTGATTAGCGGGAGTTTGAGTCAAGAGACCCAGTACTTC.